A selection of T cell receptor beta chains follows, all from one sample in a study of memory CD4+ T cells and cytomegalovirus serostatus. Assay: immunoSEQ multiplex PCR; the TCRdb copy retains only in-frame clones and omits some. The top ten hold about 0.72% of the sample, which has around 84,000 clones, around 80% seen once. The specimen sequenced was memory CD4+ T cells from blood. All receptors come from an adult in good health and CMV-seronegative. Both conserved end residues are part of each CDR3. A D gene is named only where the DNA matches it firmly. Clone size is stated in some rows and not others, as once, few, many or a class when expanded.

clone size: -
J gene: TRBJ1-2
D gene: -
V gene: TRBV28
CDR3 protein: CASSLSPINYGYTF
CDR3 DNA: TGTGCCAGCAGTCTGAGTCCTATTAACTATGGCTACACCTTC

clone size: -
J gene: TRBJ1-6
D gene: TRBD1
V gene: TRBV30
CDR3 protein: CAWNQPTGWDSPLHF
CDR3 DNA: TGTGCCTGGAACCAGCCGACAGGGTGGGATTCACCCCTCCACTTT

clone size: -
J gene: TRBJ1-2
D gene: -
V gene: TRBV6-6
CDR3 protein: CASSSGAFRGYTF
CDR3 DNA: TGTGCCAGCAGTTCAGGAGCGTTTCGTGGCTACACCTTC

clone size: -
J gene: TRBJ2-2
D gene: -
V gene: TRBV2
CDR3 protein: CASSRGFRSTGELFF
CDR3 DNA: TGTGCCAGCAGTAGGGGGTTCCGATCAACCGGGGAGCTGTTTTTT

clone size: few
J gene: TRBJ1-2
D gene: -
V gene: TRBV2
CDR3 protein: CASSVIQGYGYTF
CDR3 DNA: TGTGCCAGCAGTGTGATACAGGGCTATGGCTACACCTTC

clone size: -
J gene: TRBJ1-5
D gene: -
V gene: TRBV19
CDR3 protein: CASRPIQIDQPQHF
CDR3 DNA: TGTGCCAGTAGACCCATCCAGATAGATCAGCCCCAGCATTTT

clone size: -
J gene: TRBJ2-7
D gene: -
V gene: TRBV28
CDR3 protein: CASSFGQSYEQYF
CDR3 DNA: TGTGCCAGCAGTTTCGGACAATCCTACGAGCAGTACTTC

clone size: -
J gene: TRBJ1-2
D gene: TRBD1
V gene: TRBV4-1
CDR3 protein: CASSVFFAVGQANYGYTF
CDR3 DNA: TGCGCCAGCAGCGTCTTCTTCGCGGTAGGACAGGCGAACTATGGCTACACCTTC

clone size: -
J gene: TRBJ1-1
D gene: -
V gene: TRBV5-5
CDR3 protein: CARCEAFF
CDR3 DNA: TGTGCCAGATGTGAAGCTTTCTTT

clone size: once
J gene: TRBJ2-7
D gene: -
V gene: TRBV7-7
CDR3 protein: CASSLGGTFYEQYF
CDR3 DNA: TGTGCTAGCAGCTTAGGTGGGACCTTCTACGAGCAGTACTTC

clone size: -
J gene: TRBJ1-2
D gene: TRBD1
V gene: TRBV25-1
CDR3 protein: CASSDGQGDNYGYTF
CDR3 DNA: TGTGCCAGCAGTGACGGACAGGGAGATAACTATGGCTACACCTTC

clone size: -
J gene: TRBJ2-1
D gene: -
V gene: TRBV10-3
CDR3 protein: CAISAAGENEQFF
CDR3 DNA: TGTGCCATCAGTGCGGCAGGGGAGAATGAGCAGTTCTTC

clone size: -
J gene: TRBJ2-2
D gene: -
V gene: TRBV4-2
CDR3 protein: CASSQVTALNTGELFF
CDR3 DNA: TGTGCCAGCAGCCAAGTTACAGCGCTTAACACCGGGGAGCTGTTTTTT

clone size: -
J gene: TRBJ1-4
D gene: -
V gene: TRBV5-1
CDR3 protein: CASSQHHQGEKLFF
CDR3 DNA: TGCGCCAGCAGCCAACACCACCAGGGAGAAAAACTGTTTTTT

clone size: -
J gene: TRBJ1-5
D gene: TRBD1
V gene: TRBV7-2
CDR3 protein: CASTQGSRGQIQPQHF
CDR3 DNA: TGTGCCAGCACCCAAGGAAGTAGGGGGCAAATTCAGCCCCAGCATTTT

clone size: -
J gene: TRBJ1-2
D gene: -
V gene: TRBV7-2
CDR3 protein: CASSLTRDIFF
CDR3 DNA: TGTGCCAGCAGCTTAACTCGGGACATCTTCTTC

clone size: -
J gene: TRBJ2-2
D gene: -
V gene: TRBV7-3
CDR3 protein: CASSLTGGALGTGELFF
CDR3 DNA: TGTGCCAGCAGCTTAACAGGAGGGGCCCTGGGCACCGGGGAGCTGTTTTTT

clone size: once
J gene: TRBJ2-5
D gene: -
V gene: TRBV5-6
CDR3 protein: CASSLGGWQETQYF
CDR3 DNA: TGTGCCAGCAGCTTGGGGGGTTGGCAAGAGACCCAGTACTTC

clone size: once
J gene: TRBJ2-1
D gene: -
V gene: TRBV6-5
CDR3 protein: CASSGNRPSYNEQFF
CDR3 DNA: TGTGCCAGCAGTGGTAACCGACCCTCCTACAATGAGCAGTTCTTC

clone size: -
J gene: TRBJ2-3
D gene: -
V gene: TRBV29-1
CDR3 protein: CSVNPAATDTQYF
CDR3 DNA: TGCAGCGTGAACCCTGCGGCCACAGATACGCAGTATTTT

clone size: -
J gene: TRBJ1-3
D gene: TRBD1
V gene: TRBV6-1
CDR3 protein: CASSEVLAGGSNTIYF
CDR3 DNA: TGTGCCAGCAGTGAAGTACTGGCAGGGGGCTCCAACACCATATATTTT

clone size: -
J gene: TRBJ1-4
D gene: -
V gene: TRBV11-1
CDR3 protein: CASSLAGTSREKLFF
CDR3 DNA: TGTGCCAGCAGCTTAGCCGGGACTTCGCGAGAAAAACTGTTTTTT

clone size: -
J gene: TRBJ1-6
D gene: TRBD1
V gene: TRBV30
CDR3 protein: CAWSVQGENSPLHF
CDR3 DNA: TGTGCCTGGAGTGTACAGGGGGAGAATTCACCCCTCCACTTT

clone size: -
J gene: TRBJ2-7
D gene: -
V gene: TRBV4-3
CDR3 protein: CASSRRATTGTGPNEQYF
CDR3 DNA: TGCGCCAGCAGCAGACGCGCAACTACCGGGACGGGGCCCAACGAGCAGTACTTC

clone size: -
J gene: TRBJ2-2
D gene: -
V gene: TRBV9
CDR3 protein: CASSVVGAGELFF
CDR3 DNA: TGTGCCAGCAGCGTAGTTGGGGCCGGGGAGCTGTTTTTT

clone size: -
J gene: TRBJ1-6
D gene: -
V gene: TRBV5-1
CDR3 protein: CASSLDPNSPLHF
CDR3 DNA: TGCGCCAGCAGCTTGGATCCGAATTCACCCCTCCACTTT

clone size: -
J gene: TRBJ2-1
D gene: TRBD2
V gene: TRBV5-1
CDR3 protein: CASSLDVSGGINEQFF
CDR3 DNA: TGCGCCAGCAGCTTGGATGTTAGCGGGGGGATTAATGAGCAGTTCTTC

clone size: -
J gene: TRBJ2-3
D gene: -
V gene: TRBV4-2
CDR3 protein: CASSRAEDLANTQYF
CDR3 DNA: TGTGCCAGCAGCCGGGCTGAGGACCTCGCGAATACGCAGTATTTT

clone size: -
J gene: TRBJ2-2
D gene: TRBD1
V gene: TRBV7-2
CDR3 protein: CASSWDRGQAGELFF
CDR3 DNA: TGTGCCAGCAGCTGGGACAGGGGGCAGGCCGGGGAGCTGTTTTTT

clone size: -
J gene: TRBJ2-5
D gene: -
V gene: TRBV7-2
CDR3 protein: CASSLFGLRETQYF
CDR3 DNA: TGTGCCAGCAGCTTATTTGGACTTAGAGAGACCCAGTACTTC

clone size: once
J gene: TRBJ1-1
D gene: -
V gene: TRBV6-5
CDR3 protein: CASWGSTEAFF
CDR3 DNA: TGTGCCAGCTGGGGAAGCACTGAAGCTTTCTTT

clone size: -
J gene: TRBJ2-4
D gene: -
V gene: TRBV6-4
CDR3 protein: CASSDTTENIQYF
CDR3 DNA: TGTGCCAGCAGTGACACGACGGAAAACATTCAGTACTTC

clone size: -
J gene: TRBJ2-6
D gene: -
V gene: TRBV7-6
CDR3 protein: CASSLARETGANVLTF
CDR3 DNA: TGTGCCAGCAGCTTAGCTCGGGAGACTGGGGCCAACGTCCTGACTTTC

clone size: few
J gene: TRBJ2-7
D gene: -
V gene: TRBV7-3
CDR3 protein: CASSLQYRVGRPSYEQYF
CDR3 DNA: TGTGCCAGCAGCTTACAATACCGAGTGGGACGCCCCTCCTACGAGCAGTACTTC

clone size: -
J gene: TRBJ2-3
D gene: -
V gene: TRBV6-6
CDR3 protein: CASSRRGSTDTQYF
CDR3 DNA: TGTGCCAGCAGTCGAAGGGGGAGCACAGATACGCAGTATTTT

clone size: -
J gene: TRBJ2-2
D gene: -
V gene: TRBV7-2
CDR3 protein: CASSLVLGRIESGELFF
CDR3 DNA: TGTGCCAGCAGCTTAGTACTGGGGAGAATAGAGTCCGGGGAGCTGTTTTTT

clone size: -
J gene: TRBJ2-7
D gene: -
V gene: TRBV6-5
CDR3 protein: CASSYSGGRDGQYF
CDR3 DNA: TGTGCCAGCAGTTACTCGGGGGGGCGCGATGGGCAGTACTTC

clone size: -
J gene: TRBJ1-5
D gene: -
V gene: TRBV30
CDR3 protein: CAWSVAGGRNQPQHF
CDR3 DNA: TGTGCCTGGAGTGTTGCGGGGGGCCGCAATCAGCCCCAGCATTTT

clone size: few
J gene: TRBJ1-6
D gene: TRBD1
V gene: TRBV19
CDR3 protein: CASSRQGARNSPLHF
CDR3 DNA: TGTGCCAGTAGTCGGCAGGGGGCGAGGAATTCACCCCTCCACTTT

clone size: once
J gene: TRBJ2-1
D gene: -
V gene: TRBV19
CDR3 protein: CASSRERNEQFF
CDR3 DNA: TGTGCCAGCAGCAGGGAAAGAAATGAGCAGTTCTTC